This TCR beta chain stems from a study of T cell changes during pregnancy in multiple sclerosis. This table comes from immunoSEQ multiplex PCR, and its TCRdb copy is limited to in-frame clones, with some not included. The sample contains 93,000 or so clones, more than 85% of which appear only once. The TCR originated in a female donor with multiple sclerosis, enrolled in a pregnancy study. The sample here was peripheral blood, taken before pregnancy.

CDR3 in DNA: TGTGCCAGCAGCCAGGTAGATCAGCCCCAGCATTTT. As protein: CASSQVDQPQHF. The chain employs TRBV28 and TRBJ1-5; no definite D call. The length of the CDR3 is 12 residues. The V and J ends lost 6 bases and 5 bases respectively, with 8 bases between them. CDR1 is MDHEN and CDR2 is SYDVKM in the germline V gene.